This TCR beta chain was captured by sequencing in a study of identical twins (TCRdb year 2016). Broadly, across the study: TCR alpha and beta repertoires from monozygotic twins, unrelated adults of various ages and cord blood were deep-sequenced to test whether fetal clonotypes persist. To rule out contamination, the twin experiments were replicated at different times with different library preparation protocols. Study-level results and caveats: Fewer insertions were carried by abundant cord blood beta clonotypes; a weaker similar trend was observed in young adult naive repertoires, while no such trend was observed in memory repertoires. Because the same donors could not be followed over many years, the conclusions depended on cross-sectional statistical analysis. Zero-insertion analyses could be partly confounded by invariant T cells such as MAIT and iNKT, though diverse VJ usage argued against such confounding for most clonotypes. Compared with coincidental sharing between unrelated individuals, out-of-frame TCR alpha sequences shared between twins showed an excess of sequences with low generation probability. A weaker excess of twin sharing was found in beta out-of-frame sequences because the signal-to-noise ratio was lowered by fewer shared sequences. In monozygotic twins, recombination models systematically underestimated out-of-frame TCR alpha sharing, but the models matched the sharing seen between unrelated individuals.

The library was made by 5' RACE. Sequencing was carried out with an Illumina HiSeq 2000. A universal primer binding site was introduced by template switching, and a unique molecular identifier was present in the final cDNA, enabling accurate counting of TCR cDNA molecules. Specific primers in the conserved constant-segment region were used to synthesize first-strand cDNA for the TCR alpha and beta chains. To control for contamination, every cDNA library was double barcoded, receiving both a SMART-Mk sample barcode and Illumina barcodes. TruSeq adapter sequences, together with Illumina sample barcodes, were added in two successive PCR steps. Sequencing of the TCR alpha and beta cDNA libraries was done on the Illumina HiSeq platform using custom primers. On the study's bioinformatics: MiGEC was used to process raw reads and extract unique molecular identifiers, and MiXCR was used to find CDR3 positions. Recombination models were inferred per individual with the repgenHMM and IGoR tools using an EM algorithm. The analysis of shared clonotypes was done with the tcR package in R, with sharing normalized by the product of cloneset sizes. Out-of-frame nonproductive sequences were analyzed to study raw recombination free of thymic and clonal selection effects. The public reads were reanalyzed by TCRdb: fastp trimming at Q25, MiXCR alignment, in-frame beta chains only. Rows matching on CDR3 protein sequence are summarized as one entry with the most common DNA and genes. These V and J calls derive from TCRdb rather than the authors' analysis. Present in this sample are fewer than 900,000 distinct CDR3 sequences, around 20% of which were seen just once. The top ten hold around 4.4% of the sample.

Only healthy Caucasian donors were included. The twin cohort comprised three pairs of female monozygotic twins, all aged about 18 to 30 years. RNA for TCR libraries was isolated from peripheral blood mononuclear cells. This clonotype was seen only a few times. Its binding antigen is unknown. Per-base quality was not reported, and no clone a single base away is much larger than it. Reading from cysteine to phenylalanine, the CDR3 counts 15 amino acids. The sequence is cut down to CDR3 DNA, 45 bases in frame from base 1. V has 4 bases trimmed and J has 0 bases trimmed; junction bases matching no gene number 3. The germline V gene provides CDR1 ENHRY and CDR2 SYGVKD. This sample also belongs to another study, concerning T cells expressing NK-cell markers. As that second study puts it: Three sorted T-cell subsets (CD3+CD56+NKG2C+, CD3+CD56+NKG2C- and CD3+CD56-NKG2C+) from several donors had their TCR beta-chain repertoires profiled. Among the eight sequenced donors, seven were HCMV-seropositive and one was HCMV-seronegative. In several experiments an anti-gammadeltaTCR antibody was added to restrict sorting to alphabetaTCR-expressing T cells. In five to seven donors, the dominant CD3+CD56+NKG2C+ clonotypes were found to rank among the top 10 CD8+ clonotypes and to make up 1.0-7.0% of CD8+ T cells. Those dominant clonotypes were again the most abundant among CD3+CD56-NKG2C+ cells in four donors, at roughly 25-65%. It remained unclear whether the expanded NKG2C-expressing T cell clones were specific for HCMV antigens. The eight sequenced donors were randomly selected healthy volunteers, three men and five women. To determine HCMV serostatus, a commercial ELISA kit was used to detect HCMV-specific IgG in serum. For roughly six donors, bulk peripheral blood T-cell repertoires were additionally sequenced from unsorted PBMC. MIGEC handled demultiplexing of the reads and grouping by UMI, while MiTCR was used to assemble and quantify clonotypes. Only TCR cDNA sequences supported by at least two reads were kept to exclude erroneous sequences. The tcR package was used for downstream repertoire analysis, and clonotypes were matched between fractions using CDR3 nucleotide sequence together with V segment. Antigen specificity was annotated against VDJdb with VDJmatch, allowing one amino acid substitution in CDR3.

The chain is encoded by TRBV10-3 joined to TRBJ2-7; 10 bases in between match TRBD2. Sample: PBMCs. The TCR sequence derives from a young woman in good health. The base sequence is TGTGCCATCAGTGTTACTAGCGGGAACTCCTACGAGCAGTACTTC. This sequence encodes CAISVTSGNSYEQYF.